What follows are 27 T cell receptor beta chains derived from one specimen sequenced in a study of T-cell memory formation after mild COVID-19. In TCRdb, the 5' RACE reads were re-called with MiXCR into one record per CDR3 protein. The sample has around 260,000 distinct CDR3 sequences, roughly 16% seen once. Sequenced material: PBMCs or a T cell subset sorted from them (not recorded which). The receptors derive from a man aged 18 to 29 who had mild COVID-19 (a few samples of this study predate the infection). Cell type and time point are not known.

DNA of the CDR3: TGCAGCGCCGGGACAGATGGCTACACCTTC. It translates to CSAGTDGYTF. V and J are TRBV29-1 and TRBJ1-2; 7 bases map to TRBD1. The CDR3 sequence is 10 residues long. Germline trimming cut 7 bases from V and 6 bases from J; bases unmatched to any gene: 2. Germline lookup yields CDR1 SQVTM and CDR2 ANQGSEA.

This clonotype was picked up a small number of times. This chain uses TRBV6-5 with TRBJ1-1; D gene ambiguous. The V gene's germline CDR1 is MNHEY and CDR2 SVGAGI. V gave up 6 bases and J gave up 7 bases, with 15 bases separating them. This CDR3 comprises 13 residues. In DNA, the CDR3 is TGTGCCAGCAGGGAGGAGTGGAAGGATGAAGCTTTCTTT. Translated, it gives CASREEWKDEAFF.

The V and J genes are TRBV5-1 and TRBJ2-7; 8 bases map to TRBD1. The germline V gene has CDR1 SGHRS and CDR2 YFSETQ. CDR3 size: 14 residues. V was pared by 2 bases and J by 6 bases, with 7 bases of the junction left unmatched. This CDR3 is CASSFQQGEIEQYF. CDR3 nucleotide sequence: TGCGCCAGCAGCTTCCAACAGGGGGAAATCGAGCAGTACTTC.

V is TRBV29-1 and J is TRBJ1-1; tentative D call: TRBD1 (6 bases). Germline assignment: CDR1 SQVTM and CDR2 ANQGSEA. CDR3 length equals 13 residues. Trimming took off 5 bases at V and 0 bases at J, with 10 bases between the two ends. DNA for the CDR3: TGCAGCGTTCGGACAGCGCTGAACACTGAAGCTTTCTTT. Its translation is CSVRTALNTEAFF.

V gene TRBV7-2 combines with J gene TRBJ2-1, with D hard to call. The CDR3 runs to 12 residues. The V end was cut by 1 base, the J end by 10 bases, with 8 bases between. The germline V gene has CDR1 SGHTA and CDR2 FQGNSA. CDR3 nucleotides: TGTGCCAGCAGCTTAGGGCAGTGGGAGCAGTTCTTC. It specifies CASSLGQWEQFF.

This rearrangement joins TRBV20-1 to TRBJ2-3; TRBD2 is a possible D gene (7 bases). The CDR3 length is 14 residues. The V gene lost 3 bases and the J gene lost 1 base, with 11 bases spanning the gap. Germline values: CDR1 DFQATT, CDR2 SNEGSKA (reference sequence). CDR3 loop: CSASLGGRTDTQYF. The CDR3 bases are TGCAGTGCTAGCTTGGGGGGGCGCACAGATACGCAGTATTTT.

The chain is built from TRBV9 and TRBJ2-7; D may correspond to TRBD1 or TRBD2 (5 bases each). The CDR3 sequence is 15 residues long. CDR1 is SGDLS, CDR2 YYNGEE, per germline. V was pared by 3 bases and J by 5 bases, with 18 bases between. The DNA for the CDR3 is TGTGCCAGCAGCGCCTCCGGGATAGGGGCCGACGAGCAGTACTTC. This sequence encodes CASSASGIGADEQYF.

The V call is TRBV6-2 or TRBV6-3, the J call TRBJ1-5; TRBD1 agrees at 10 bases. Germline lookup yields CDR1 MNHEY and CDR2 SVGEGT. The CDR3 is made up of 16 amino acids. V was pared by 2 bases and J by 7 bases, with 8 bases of the junction left unmatched. Written as DNA, the CDR3 is TGTGCCAGCAGTTACCTGACCGGGACAGGGGTGCAGCCCCAGCATTTT. Its translation: CASSYLTGTGVQPQHF.

This clonotype was observed a handful of times. The chain joins TRBV7-2 to TRBJ1-1; a possible D gene is TRBD1 (6 bases). CDR1 is SGHTA, CDR2 FQGNSA, per germline. The CDR3 has 15 residues. V dropped 0 bases and J dropped 6 bases, with 14 bases sitting between them. CDR3 in amino acids: CASSLAVGGRAEAFF. As DNA, the CDR3 is TGTGCCAGCAGCTTAGCGGTCGGGGGGCGGGCTGAAGCTTTCTTT. Together with reference TRBV7-2 and TRBJ1-1, the CDR3 gives the full variable domain: GAGVSQSPSNKVTEKGKDVELRCDPISGHTALYWYRQSLGQGLEFLIYFQGNSAPDKSGLPSDRFSAERTGGSVSTLTIQRTQQEDSAVYLCASSLAVGGRAEAFFGQGTRLTVV.

J is TRBJ2-1 and V is TRBV5-4; maybe TRBD2 (6 bases). The CDR3 runs to 15 residues. Germline V gene sequence: CDR1 SGHNT, CDR2 YYREEE (reference sequence). Trimming shortened V by 3 bases and J by 3 bases, and 13 bases separated the two germline ends. DNA for the CDR3: TGTGCCAGCAGCTCCGGGACTTCGTTCTACAATGAGCAGTTCTTC. Translation: CASSSGTSFYNEQFF.

V and J are TRBV12-3 or TRBV12-4 and TRBJ2-5; TRBD1 matches at 9 bases. Trimming at V came to 5 bases and at J to 5 bases, leaving 9 bases not matched to a gene. This CDR3 is 15 amino acids long. The CDR3 is CASSQGQGGFETQYF. The CDR3 DNA reads TGTGCCAGCAGTCAGGGACAGGGAGGTTTCGAGACCCAGTACTTC.

This clonotype has at least ten counts. This rearrangement joins TRBV6-5 to TRBJ2-7; the D gene is possibly TRBD1 (7 bases). The germline gives CDR1 MNHEY, CDR2 SVGAGI. The CDR3 totals 15 residues. Trimming left V 2 bases short and J 6 bases short, with 17 bases between. CDR3 amino acids: CASSYRVSGGREQYF. CDR3 nucleotides: TGTGCCAGCAGTTACCGGGTGTCAGGGGGGCGCGAGCAGTACTTC.

This clonotype was seen many times. The CDR3 sequence is CASSQLRDETQYF. The CDR3 DNA reads TGTGCCAGCAGCCAACTCAGGGATGAGACCCAGTACTTC. The chain uses TRBV4-2 and TRBJ2-5, with D tentatively TRBD1 (5 bases). Trimming removed 2 bases from V and 5 bases from J, with 9 bases in between. Germline loops: CDR1 LGHNA, CDR2 YNFKEQ. This CDR3 region has 13 residues.

There are many counts of this clonotype. The chain joins TRBV7-3 to TRBJ2-6; D call uncertain. V gave up 5 bases and J gave up 2 bases, with 10 bases separating them. This CDR3 comprises 15 residues. Germline-derived CDR1 and CDR2 are SGHTA and FQGTGA. The CDR3 nucleotides are TGTGCCAGCAGCCCCCTAAGGACTGGGGCCAACGTCCTGACTTTC. Translation gives CASSPLRTGANVLTF. Using reference TRBV7-3 and TRBJ2-6 for the parts outside the CDR3, the full variable domain is GAGVSQTPSNKVTEKGKYVELRCDPISGHTALYWYRQSLGQGPEFLIYFQGTGAADDSGLPNDRFFAVRPEGSVSTLKIQRTERGDSAVYLCASSPLRTGANVLTFGAGSRLTVL.

The chain recombines TRBV6-6 with TRBJ2-4, with 8 nucleotides matching TRBD2. Germline CDR1 MNHNY, CDR2 SVGAGI (reference sequence). The CDR3 is 16 residues long. V was clipped by 11 bases and J by 7 bases; unmatched bases: 19. CDR3 loop: CAAISGGDPWRNIQYF. Written as DNA, the CDR3 is TGTGCCGCCATATCGGGGGGGGATCCCTGGCGGAACATTCAGTACTTC.

This clonotype was counted a single time. The V and J genes are TRBV6-4 and TRBJ1-5; the D is unclear. Trimming shortened V by 3 bases and J by 4 bases, and 13 bases separated the two germline ends. From germline, CDR1 is MRHNA and CDR2 SNTAGT. This CDR3 spans 15 amino acids. The CDR3 loop reads CASSEGRQENQPQHF. For the CDR3, the DNA is TGTGCCAGCAGTGAAGGCAGGCAAGAAAATCAGCCCCAGCATTTT.

Written as DNA, the CDR3 is TGTGCCAGCAGCCCCTGGACAGGGTACTACGAGCAGTACTTC. Protein sequence: CASSPWTGYYEQYF. The genes are TRBV7-2 and TRBJ2-7; 8 bases agree with TRBD1. The CDR3 covers 14 residues. CDR1 and CDR2 (germline): SGHTA, FQGNSA. The V segment lost 5 bases and the J segment 3 bases; nucleotides outside the gene matches: 6.

Only a few counts were recorded for this clonotype. This CDR3 reads CASSFRRDRVNQPQHF. The CDR3 DNA reads TGTGCCAGCAGTTTCCGACGGGACAGGGTCAATCAGCCCCAGCATTTT. This chain connects TRBV28 to TRBJ1-5; 9 bases agree with TRBD1. Per the germline V gene, CDR1 is MDHEN and CDR2 is SYDVKM. The CDR3 runs to 16 residues. Trimming cost V 3 bases and J 3 bases; bases outside gene matches: 6.

The sample holds a few counts of this clonotype. The chain is built from TRBV6-5 and TRBJ1-1; D unresolved. From germline, CDR1 is MNHEY and CDR2 SVGAGI. V was clipped by 4 bases and J by 1 base, with 10 bases between them. The CDR3 is made up of 14 amino acids. This CDR3 is CASSWTNQNTEAFF. The DNA of the CDR3 is TGTGCCAGCAGTTGGACGAACCAGAACACTGAAGCTTTCTTT.

This clonotype showed up just a few times. The rearrangement joins TRBV20-1 to TRBJ2-5; D call uncertain. V lost 6 bases to trimming and J lost 5 bases, with 22 bases between them. Per the germline V gene, CDR1 is DFQATT and CDR2 is SNEGSKA (reference sequence). The CDR3 consists of 15 residues. CDR3: CSATLPRGPGETQYF. The CDR3, as DNA: TGCAGTGCCACCCTCCCTCGCGGCCCCGGCGAGACCCAGTACTTC.

DNA for the CDR3: TGTGCCAGCAGCCCTGGGACCTACGAGCAGTACTTC. Amino acids: CASSPGTYEQYF. V is TRBV5-6 and J is TRBJ2-7; no reliable D call. CDR1 is SGHDT, CDR2 YYEEEE, per germline. V shed 4 bases and J shed 2 bases, with 7 bases lying between them. This CDR3 is built from 12 residues. The whole variable domain, remainder taken from reference TRBV5-6 and TRBJ2-7, is DAGVTQSPTHLIKTRGQQVTLRCSPKSGHDTVSWYQQALGQGPQFIFQYYEEEERQRGNFPDRFSGHQFPNYSSELNVNALLLGDSALYLCASSPGTYEQYFGPGTRLTVT.

As concerns this clonotype: A junction end diverges from the germline sequence, so it may reflect a read error. The rearrangement uses TRBV20-1 and TRBJ2-1; D is possibly TRBD1 (5 bases). Looked up from germline, CDR1 is DFQATT and CDR2 is SNEGSKA (reference sequence). This CDR3 is 13 amino acids long. The CDR3 here is CSAKQTTDNEQLF. CDR3 bases: TGCAGTGCTAAACAAACGACAGACAATGAGCAGTTATTC.

This clonotype was seen only a few times. The chain combines TRBV6-5 with TRBJ1-2; TRBD1 aligns across 8 bases. V shed 6 bases and J 8 bases; nucleotides not matched to a gene: 8. This CDR3 has 13 residues. Germline CDR1 is MNHEY and CDR2 is SVGAGI. CDR3 sequence: CASRATGGQGYTF. The CDR3 DNA reads as TGTGCCAGCAGAGCAACAGGGGGTCAAGGCTACACCTTC.

V is TRBV6-5 and J is TRBJ1-2; D gene unclear. From germline, CDR1 is MNHEY and CDR2 SVGAGI. The CDR3 spans 12 residues. V gave up 6 bases and J gave up 7 bases, with 12 bases separating them. CDR3 DNA: TGTGCCAGCAGAACTCCGGGCTCTGGCTACACCTTC. This codes for CASRTPGSGYTF.

This clonotype appeared a few times. This chain uses TRBV5-4 with TRBJ2-2; tentatively, D is TRBD2 (6 bases). Germline CDR1 reads SGHNT; CDR2 reads YYREEE (reference sequence). With 0 bases removed from V and 8 bases from J, the gap between germline ends came to 11 bases. This CDR3 is 14 amino acids long. CDR3 bases: TGTGCCAGCAGCTTGGAGTGGGGAGGAGGGGAGCTGTTTTTT. This codes for CASSLEWGGGELFF.

This clonotype was detected only a few times. This rearrangement joins TRBV7-3 to TRBJ2-1; D gene ambiguous. The CDR3 spans 13 residues. Trimming cost V 5 bases and J 8 bases, with 13 bases left between them. Germline loops: CDR1 SGHTA, CDR2 FQGTGA. The CDR3 sequence is CASSLNPSDEQFF. CDR3 DNA: TGTGCCAGCAGCCTAAATCCTAGTGATGAGCAGTTCTTC.

The V call is TRBV12-3 or TRBV12-4, the J call TRBJ2-1, with TRBD2 matching over 9 bases. This CDR3 is 15 amino acids long. V shed 4 bases and J 8 bases; nucleotides not matched to a gene: 9. CDR3 coding DNA: TGTGCCAGCAGTTGGGCGGGGGGGCCGCTCGATGAGCAGTTCTTC. Protein sequence: CASSWAGGPLDEQFF.